Described below is a single TCR beta chain sequence and its context. The antigen is unknown. This entry is derived from a study of Ad26.COV2.S vaccination and SARS-CoV-2 variants. Study-level information: In the COV1001 trial, the donor was in the Ad26.COV2.S arm. Findings of the study overall: Total T cell responses, in the TCR breadth and depth analyses, may have been underestimated.

Treatment meaning: 15 to 20 received Ad26.COV2.S at low or high dose, single or two shots; several received placebo; per-sample allocation not given. Vaccine and placebo recipients were sampled on day 63 after the first injection. Measured with immunoSEQ multiplex PCR; TCRdb has only the in-frame clones, and not every one. The repertoire consists of 400,000 to 450,000 clones, with over 75% occurring once and the leading ten covering 9.5% to 15%. This CDR3 is built from 17 residues. Sample: peripheral blood, taken in a trial of Ad26.COV2.S vaccine versus placebo. The genes are TRBV21-1 and TRBJ2-7; TRBD2, the D gene given by the table, was not confirmed from the DNA. TRBV21-1 is described as a pseudogene. This TCR came from a person aged 18 to 59 who received the Ad26.COV2.S COVID-19 vaccine or a placebo. Written as DNA, the CDR3 is TGTGCCAGCAGCAAAGTGGTAGGACTAGCGGGAGTCTGCGAGCAGTACTTC. It codes for CASSKVVGLAGVCEQYF.